These 3 T cell receptor beta chains originate from one sample sequenced in a study of tumor and adjacent non-tumor tissue in lung cancer. RNA was extracted from bulk tissue without any cell sorting. Distant lung tissue was collected more than 3 cm away from the tumor edge. TCRbeta libraries were built with three rounds of nested PCR, modified from ARM-PCR. Each CDR3 protein is one row after TCRdb ran MiXCR on the multiplex PCR reads. The sample carries about 98,000 distinct CDR3 sequences, 80% recorded once. Sample: distant non-tumor lung tissue. Receptors were obtained from a man aged 55 to 70 with small cell lung cancer.

This clonotype was seen a single time. Mismatch with germline at one junction end may stem from a read error. The V call is TRBV6-5, the J call TRBJ2-5; 12 bases fit TRBD1. The CDR3 is 16 residues long. CDR1 is MNHEY and CDR2 is SVGAGI in the germline V gene. The CDR3 DNA reads as TGTGCCAGCAATTACAGCGGGACAGGGGGCGCGGAGACCCAGTACTTC. Its translation is CASNYSGTGGAETQYF.

Comment on this clonotype: The CDR3 does not close with the conserved phenylalanine or tryptophan, likely indicating a read error. The chain carries TRBV7-3 and TRBJ2-3; no clear D gene. Between the trimmed V and J ends, which lost 0 bases and 1 base, there was a span of 5 bases. This CDR3 has 14 amino acids. In germline, CDR1 is SGHTA, CDR2 FQGTGA. CDR3 amino acids: CASSLTGGTDTQYS. The CDR3 bases are TGTGCCAGCAGCTTAACGGGCGGCACAGATACGCAGTATTCT.

Comment on this clonotype: This may be a read error: a much more frequent sequence differs by one nucleotide. The V gene is TRBV20-1, the J gene TRBJ2-3; TRBD1 matches 11 bases. The CDR3 length is 15 residues. Per germline, CDR1 DFQATT and CDR2 SNEGSKA (reference sequence). The CDR3 spells CSAVRTGGATDTEYF. The CDR3 nucleotides read TGCAGTGCCGTACGGACAGGGGGCGCGACAGATACGGAGTATTTT.